This passage covers 3 T cell receptor beta chains from one sample sequenced in a study of T-cell reconstitution after alpha-beta-depleted transplantation in children. Construction of the TCRbeta library involved unique molecular identifiers. TCRdb fed the PCR reads into MiXCR, producing one record per CDR3 protein. In the table there are some 200,000 distinct CDR3 sequences, 7.5% to 9.5% of which are singletons. The specimen comprised PBMCs, mostly from graft donor cells, sampled 360 days after TCRalphabeta/CD19-depleted stem cell transplant. These receptors all stem from a male patient aged 2-15 years who had a stem cell transplant for acute myeloid leukemia, so the T cells may come from the graft donor.

This clonotype was picked up many times. The rearrangement uses TRBV24-1 and TRBJ2-3; D remains ambiguous. Germline CDR1 and CDR2: KGHDR and SFDVKD. The length of the CDR3 is 13 residues. Trimming left V 7 bases short and J 3 bases short, with 10 bases between. The CDR3 bases are TGTGCCACCAGCACATTTGGAACAGATACGCAGTATTTT. As protein: CATSTFGTDTQYF.

The rearrangement links TRBV6-2 or TRBV6-3 to TRBJ1-4; D call uncertain. In germline, CDR1 is MNHEY, CDR2 SVGEGT. The V gene lost 5 bases and the J gene lost 3 bases, with 10 bases spanning the gap. This CDR3 has 14 residues. In DNA, the CDR3 is TGTGCCAGCAGTCACTACTTGGCTAATGAAAAACTGTTTTTT. Encoded protein: CASSHYLANEKLFF.

The CDR3 loop reads CASSYSDRGNPWMNTEAFF. In DNA form, the CDR3 reads TGTGCCAGCAGTTACTCTGACAGGGGCAACCCGTGGATGAACACTGAAGCTTTCTTT. The V call is TRBV6-5, the J call TRBJ1-1; 8 bases match TRBD1. J gave up 0 bases and V 0 bases, and 12 bases lay outside the gene matches. This CDR3 comprises 19 residues. Germline V gives CDR1 MNHEY, CDR2 SVGAGI.